The rows below give T cell receptor beta chains drawn from one sample of a study of radiotherapy plus CTLA-4 blockade in lung cancer. Using immunoSEQ multiplex PCR, the repertoire was profiled, and TCRdb retains in-frame clones only, with some absent. The sample lists around 80,000 clones; 78% were seen once. This material consisted of peripheral blood, taken from a patient treated with radiotherapy plus ipilimumab. The receptors originated from a human donor with non-small cell lung cancer whose response to radiotherapy plus ipilimumab could not be evaluated. Some clones in this sample may be carry-over from other donors' samples. The CDR3 runs from the conserved cysteine through the conserved F or W. A D gene is named only where the DNA matches it firmly. Clone size appears in some rows only: once, few, many, or a class for an expanded clone.

>-|TRBJ1-1|-|TRBV6-5
TGTGCCAGCACCACAGGAGGGAGGACTGAAGCTTTCTTT
CASTTGGRTEAFF
>-|TRBJ2-7|TRBD1|TRBV2
TGTGCCAGCAGTGGGGGCGTGACAGGGGCCTACGAGCAGTACTTC
CASSGGVTGAYEQYF
>-|TRBJ1-1|-|TRBV6-4
TGTGCCAGCAGTGAGCAGGCGGGCCCTGAAGCTTTCTTT
CASSEQAGPEAFF
>-|TRBJ2-2|-|TRBV6-5
TGTGCCAGCAGTTTTAGCGAGGCCGGGGAGCTGTTTTTT
CASSFSEAGELFF
>few|TRBJ2-7|TRBD2|TRBV6-5
TGTGCCAGCAGGCTAGCGGGGTTGTTGTCCTACGAGCAGTACTTC
CASRLAGLLSYEQYF
>-|TRBJ1-5|TRBD1|TRBV6-1
TGTGCCAGCAATTTAGACAGGGTCAATCAGCCCCAGCATTTT
CASNLDRVNQPQHF
>once|TRBJ2-1|-|TRBV18
TGTGCCAGCTCACCTGCAGAGGGAAATGAGCAGTTCTTC
CASSPAEGNEQFF
>-|TRBJ1-1|-|TRBV2
TGTGCCAGCAGTGGGGAGTCCGGCACTGAAGCTTTCTTT
CASSGESGTEAFF
>-|TRBJ1-6|-|TRBV7-3
TGTGCCAGCAGCCTCTCACCTGGGCAGGGTACCCTCCACTTT
CASSLSPGQGTLHF
>few|TRBJ1-2|TRBD1|TRBV28
TGTGCCAGCAGTTTCCCTACAACAGGGGCAGATCTCTATGGCTACACCTTC
CASSFPTTGADLYGYTF
>-|TRBJ1-4|-|TRBV6-5
TGTGCCAGCGGTGCGGCGGCAACTAATGAAAAACTGTTTTTT
CASGAAATNEKLFF
>-|TRBJ1-5|TRBD1|TRBV7-2
TGTGCCAGCAGCAGCCTCGACAGGGTGGATCAGCCCCAGCATTTT
CASSSLDRVDQPQHF
>-|TRBJ1-1|TRBD1|TRBV6-5
TGTGCCAGCAGTTTACCAGGGGGGACTGAAGCTTTCTTT
CASSLPGGTEAFF
>-|TRBJ1-2|TRBD1|TRBV7-9
TGTGCCAGCAGCTCGGGACAGGGGGACGGAAGCTATGGCTACACCTTC
CASSSGQGDGSYGYTF
>-|TRBJ2-7|TRBD1|TRBV29-1
TGCAGCGCCTTGAGGGACAGGGGCTACGAGCAGTACTTC
CSALRDRGYEQYF
>-|TRBJ2-5|-|TRBV19
TGTGCCAGTAGTCAGGGCAGGGGAGAGACCCAGTACTTC
CASSQGRGETQYF
>-|TRBJ2-3|TRBD2|TRBV9
TGTGCCAGCAGCGCAGGAACGGTAGCGGGGGGGAGCACAGATACGCAGTATTTT
CASSAGTVAGGSTDTQYF
>once|TRBJ1-6|TRBD1|TRBV28
TGTGCCAGCAGTTCGGGACAGGGGTCCTATAATTCACCCCTCCACTTT
CASSSGQGSYNSPLHF
>-|TRBJ1-4|-|TRBV6-1
TGTGCCAGCAGTCTCGACGGAGGGTCTAATGAAAAACTGTTTTTT
CASSLDGGSNEKLFF
>-|TRBJ2-1|TRBD1|TRBV6-1
TGTGCCAGCAGTGGGCTGCCGGGACAGGGGGCCAATGAGCAGTTCTTC
CASSGLPGQGANEQFF
>-|TRBJ1-2|-|TRBV5-1
TGCGCCAGCAGCTTAACAAGGGGAGGCTACACCTTC
CASSLTRGGYTF
>-|TRBJ2-5|-|TRBV7-2
TGTGCCAGCAGCTTAGCCCCCGGGTCCGCTATTGGGACCCAGTACTTC
CASSLAPGSAIGTQYF
>-|TRBJ1-1|TRBD1|TRBV7-9
TGTGCCAGCAGCTCAACAGGGGGACGGAACACTGAAGCTTTCTTT
CASSSTGGRNTEAFF
>-|TRBJ2-7|-|TRBV27
TGTGCCAGCAGTTTAGGGGGGACCCTCTACGAGCAGTACTTC
CASSLGGTLYEQYF
>few|TRBJ2-6|-|TRBV28
TGTGCCAGCAGCGAAGGAACAGGGATAGCCGGGGCCAACGTCCTGACTTTC
CASSEGTGIAGANVLTF
>-|TRBJ2-5|-|TRBV7-5
TGTGCCAGAAGCTCTCGGGACAGGGGGAAGACCCAGTACTTC
CARSSRDRGKTQYF
>-|TRBJ2-7|-|TRBV7-9
TGTGCCAGCAGCCCTAGTGGTGACTTTTACGAGCAGTACTTC
CASSPSGDFYEQYF
>-|TRBJ2-3|TRBD2|TRBV18
TGTGCCAGCTCACCAAAAAAAGCGGGGGGGATATCGGGGCAGTATTTT
CASSPKKAGGISGQYF
>-|TRBJ2-7|TRBD1|TRBV7-2
TGTGCCAGCAGCCCCGGGACAGGGGGAGTCTACGAGCAGTACTTC
CASSPGTGGVYEQYF
>-|TRBJ1-2|TRBD1|TRBV7-2
TGTGCCAGCAGCGCAGACAGGGGACCTTATGGCTACACCTTC
CASSADRGPYGYTF
>once|TRBJ1-4|-|TRBV6-5
TGTGCCAGCGGCGGGACTGGGCGAGGTGAAAAACTGTTTTTT
CASGGTGRGEKLFF
>once|TRBJ1-5|TRBD1|TRBV4-3
TGCGCCAGCAGCCAAGGGACAGGGGATTATAGAAAGCAGCCCCAGCATTTT
CASSQGTGDYRKQPQHF
>-|TRBJ2-5|TRBD1|TRBV10-3
TGTGCCATCGGACTGTCTCGACAGGGCCAAGAGACCCAGTACTTC
CAIGLSRQGQETQYF
>medium-sized|TRBJ1-6|TRBD1|TRBV7-9
TGTGCCAGCAGAACCGGGGACAGGGTTTCGTCACCCCTCCACTTT
CASRTGDRVSSPLHF
>-|TRBJ1-2|TRBD1|TRBV4-3
TGCGCCAGCAGCCAAGAATCGGGACAGGGGACTTTCTATGGCTACACCTTC
CASSQESGQGTFYGYTF
>-|TRBJ2-7|-|TRBV7-9
TGTGCCAGCAGCTTATACTACGAGCAGTACTTC
CASSLYYEQYF
>-|TRBJ2-7|TRBD1|TRBV25-1
TGTGCCAGCGGAGGGGACAGGGGGTCCTACGAGCAGTACTTC
CASGGDRGSYEQYF